One and the same sample provided the 29 T cell receptor beta chains below, sequenced in a study of blood T cell repertoires in COVID-19. Libraries were prepared by immunoSEQ multiplex PCR; TCRdb keeps only in-frame clonotypes and omits some of them. The sample shows about 300,000 clones, 89% of them seen only once. Sample: PBMCs or T cells enriched from blood (not recorded which). Receptors were obtained from a woman aged 45-59 years who had been exposed to COVID-19.

The chain has TRBV19 and TRBJ1-5, with D unclear. Per the germline V gene, CDR1 is LNHDA and CDR2 is SQIVND (reference sequence). The CDR3 covers 14 residues. The V and J ends lost 0 bases and 5 bases respectively, with 8 bases between them. The CDR3 region has the DNA TGTGCCAGTAGTATAGATCGATTAGATCAGCCCCAGCATTTT. It yields the protein CASSIDRLDQPQHF.

This clone was seen just once. The rearrangement links TRBV4-1 to TRBJ1-5; 7 bases match TRBD1. The CDR3 totals 15 residues. Per the germline V gene, CDR1 is MGHRA and CDR2 is YSYEKL. J was trimmed by 6 bases and V by 3 bases; bases with no gene match: 8. The CDR3 DNA reads as TGCGCCAGCAGCCAGCCTGACAGGGACGCTCAGCCCCAGCATTTT. Its protein product is CASSQPDRDAQPQHF.

This chain links TRBV24-1 with TRBJ1-2; 12 bases line up with TRBD1. Germline values: CDR1 KGHDR, CDR2 SFDVKD. The CDR3 spans 17 residues. Germline trimming cut 4 bases from V and 7 bases from J; bases unmatched to any gene: 12. CDR3 nucleotides: TGTGCCACCAGTGAGGGACAGGGGGCGATTCGGACATCTGGCTACACCTTC. This gives the protein CATSEGQGAIRTSGYTF.

The chain joins TRBV5-1 to TRBJ1-1, with D tentatively TRBD1 (5 bases). Germline CDR1 and CDR2: SGHRS and YFSETQ. This CDR3 is 15 amino acids long. V lost 0 bases and J lost 1, with 10 bases in between. CDR3 sequence: CASSLGPRGNTEAFF. The CDR3, as DNA: TGCGCCAGCAGCTTGGGACCTAGGGGGAACACTGAAGCTTTCTTT.

A single count supports this clone. The V and J genes are TRBV20-1 and TRBJ1-6; D possibly corresponds to TRBD1 (5 bases). The CDR3 runs 15 residues. Germline V lookup: CDR1 DFQATT, CDR2 SNEGSKA (reference sequence). V was trimmed by 3 bases and J by 5 bases, leaving 14 bases between them. The CDR3 spells CSASTRVYDNSPLHF. CDR3 DNA sequence: TGCAGTGCTAGTACCAGGGTGTATGATAATTCACCCCTCCACTTT.

V gene TRBV5-4 combines with J gene TRBJ2-2, with D maybe TRBD1 (6 bases). Germline V gene sequence: CDR1 SGHNT, CDR2 YYREEE (reference sequence). The CDR3 covers 14 residues. The V end was cut by 6 bases, the J end by 2 bases, with 11 bases between. The CDR3 DNA reads as TGTGCCAGCACCAAGACAGGAAACACCGGGGAGCTGTTTTTT. This codes for CASTKTGNTGELFF.

This clone was detected only a few times. The CDR3 DNA reads as TGCGCCAGCAGCTTTGGAGCATCAACCGGGGAGCTGTTTTTT. Translating it yields CASSFGASTGELFF. This chain connects TRBV5-1 to TRBJ2-2; D not certain. Germline V gene lookup returns CDR1 SGHRS and CDR2 YFSETQ. The CDR3 consists of 14 residues. V lost 2 bases and J lost 5, with 10 bases in between.

This sequence joins TRBV28 and TRBJ1-4; 9 nucleotides match TRBD1. V was clipped by 5 bases and J by 8 bases; unmatched bases: 9. This CDR3 has 15 amino acids. The V gene's germline CDR1 is MDHEN and CDR2 SYDVKM. For the CDR3, the DNA is TGTGCCAGCAGTGTCAGACAGGGGGGCAACGAAAAACTGTTTTTT. Protein: CASSVRQGGNEKLFF.

V is TRBV10-3 and J is TRBJ1-2, with 7 bases that match TRBD1. V trimming: 3 bases; J trimming: 2 bases; junction bases outside the gene matches: 6. The CDR3 is made up of 15 amino acids. The germline V gene has CDR1 ENHRY and CDR2 SYGVKD. The CDR3 region has the DNA TGTGCCATCAGTGATGGCCCGGGACAGAACTATGGCTACACCTTC. As protein: CAISDGPGQNYGYTF.

This clone occurred a few times. The rearrangement joins TRBV10-3 to TRBJ2-6; perhaps TRBD1 as D (6 bases). Germline V gene sequence: CDR1 ENHRY, CDR2 SYGVKD. The length of the CDR3 is 14 residues. The germline V and J ends were trimmed by 10 bases and 0 bases, with 10 bases remaining between them. As DNA, the CDR3 is TGTGCCACCTTACAGGGCTCTGGGGCCAACGTCCTGACTTTC. Its translation is CATLQGSGANVLTF.

This chain connects TRBV7-9 to TRBJ2-5; TRBD1 aligns across 9 bases. There are 17 residues in the CDR3. The germline V gene encodes CDR1 SEHNR and CDR2 FQNEAQ (reference sequence). J gave up 1 base and V 1 base, and 7 bases lay outside the gene matches. The CDR3, as DNA: TGTGCCAGCAGCTTAGGAAGACAGGGGGTTATCCAAGAGACCCAGTACTTC. Residues: CASSLGRQGVIQETQYF.

The V call is TRBV5-6, the J call TRBJ1-6; tentatively, D is TRBD1 (6 bases). This CDR3 contains 16 residues. Germline-derived CDR1 and CDR2 are SGHDT and YYEEEE. Trimming took off 3 bases at V and 0 bases at J, with 10 bases between the two ends. The CDR3 bases are TGTGCCAGCAGCTCCACAGGGAGCTCCTATAATTCACCCCTCCACTTT. Translating it yields CASSSTGSSYNSPLHF.

J is TRBJ2-5 and V is TRBV2; D possibly corresponds to TRBD2 (6 bases). This CDR3 spans 15 amino acids. From germline, CDR1 is SNHLY and CDR2 FYNNEI. V was cut by 5 bases and J by 2 bases, with 15 bases left in between. The CDR3, as DNA: TGTGCCAGCAGTCCCCGACTGGGGGGACAAGAGACCCAGTACTTC. It is translated as CASSPRLGGQETQYF. Drawing the rest from reference TRBV2 and TRBJ2-5, the complete variable domain is EPEVTQTPSHQVTQMGQEVILRCVPISNHLYFYWYRQILGQKVEFLVSFYNNEISEKSEIFDDQFSVERPDGSNFTLKIRSTKLEDSAMYFCASSPRLGGQETQYFGPGTRLLVL.

V and J are TRBV28 and TRBJ2-7; no reliable D call. Germline V gives CDR1 MDHEN, CDR2 SYDVKM. Trimming took off 2 bases at V and 2 bases at J, with 13 bases between the two ends. This CDR3 is 15 amino acids long. CDR3 loop: CASSLAELLTYEQYF. CDR3 sequence (DNA): TGTGCCAGCAGTTTAGCGGAACTGCTTACCTACGAGCAGTACTTC.

V is TRBV29-1 and J is TRBJ1-2; 8 nucleotides line up with TRBD1. The V gene end was trimmed by 7 bases and the J gene end by 3 bases; junction bases not matched to a gene: 1. This CDR3 region has 11 residues. CDR1 and CDR2 (germline): SQVTM, ANQGSEA. Here the CDR3 reads CSAGQDYGYTF. The CDR3 DNA sequence: TGCAGCGCGGGACAGGACTATGGCTACACCTTC.

This clone occurred once. The chain couples TRBV6-1 to TRBJ1-5; a weak D match, TRBD1 (5 bases). The V end was cut by 2 bases, the J end by 7 bases, with 15 bases between. Germline-derived CDR1 and CDR2 are MNHNS and SASEGT. This CDR3 is 15 amino acids long. Written as DNA, the CDR3 is TGTGCCAGCAGTGAATCGGCAGGGTTGGGGCAGCCCCAGCATTTT. This codes for CASSESAGLGQPQHF.

This chain joins TRBV14 and TRBJ2-2; 7 bases fit TRBD1. Trimming removed 2 bases from V and 4 bases from J; junction bases left unmatched: 4. Germline loops: CDR1 SGHDN, CDR2 FVKESK. The CDR3 sequence is 15 residues long. The CDR3 DNA follows: TGTGCCAGCAGCCAACGGCCAGGGGGCACCGGGGAGCTGTTTTTT. Translating it yields CASSQRPGGTGELFF.

The rearrangement uses TRBV19 and TRBJ2-6; weak D call: TRBD1 (8 bases). CDR1 is LNHDA and CDR2 is SQIVND in the germline V gene (reference sequence). The CDR3 totals 19 residues. Trimming pared 9 bases from V and 0 bases from J, leaving 24 bases between. CDR3 DNA sequence: TGTGCCAGCCAACTAGGGGGGGACAGGACGAGCTCTGGGGCCAACGTCCTGACTTTC. Protein product: CASQLGGDRTSSGANVLTF.

The chain uses TRBV27 and TRBJ2-7; 9 bases match TRBD1. Germline V gives CDR1 MNHEY, CDR2 SMNVEV (reference sequence). The CDR3 runs to 14 residues. Germline trimming cut 6 bases from V and 2 bases from J; bases unmatched to any gene: 5. The CDR3 protein is CASRARDRAYEQYF. Written as DNA, the CDR3 is TGTGCCAGCAGAGCCCGGGACAGGGCCTACGAGCAGTACTTC.

The chain is built from TRBV28 and TRBJ1-3; 8 positions match TRBD1. With V trimmed by 3 bases and J by 2 bases, 3 bases remained unmatched. The CDR3 has 15 residues. Germline CDR1 is MDHEN and CDR2 is SYDVKM. For the CDR3, the DNA is TGTGCCAGCAGTTTTATGGACAGGGCTGGAAACACCATATATTTT. Translation: CASSFMDRAGNTIYF.

This chain connects TRBV25-1 to TRBJ2-3, with 10 bases aligning to TRBD1. The CDR3 has 13 residues. With V trimmed by 8 bases and J by 6 bases, 5 bases remained unmatched. Looked up from germline, CDR1 is MGHDK and CDR2 is SYGVNS. This chain's CDR3 is CASRRDRGDTQYF. The DNA of the CDR3 is TGTGCCAGCCGCCGGGACAGGGGTGATACGCAGTATTTT. Combining the CDR3 with reference TRBV25-1 and TRBJ2-3 gives the whole variable domain EADIYQTPRYLVIGTGKKITLECSQTMGHDKMYWYQQDPGMELHLIHYSYGVNSTEKGDLSSESTVSRIRTEHFPLTLESARPSHTSQYLCASRRDRGDTQYFGPGTRLTVL.

This clone has just one count. The gene calls are TRBV28 and TRBJ1-2, with 10 bases identical to TRBD1. Germline V gene sequence: CDR1 MDHEN, CDR2 SYDVKM. CDR3 length: 16 amino acids. Trimming removed 6 bases from V and 4 bases from J; junction bases left unmatched: 11. The CDR3 bases are TGTGCCAGCAGCTCGGGACAGGGGACTTCGTTCTATGGCTACACCTTC. Translated, it gives CASSSGQGTSFYGYTF.

V usage is TRBV6-1 and J usage is TRBJ2-5; TRBD2 matches at 7 bases. The CDR3 runs 17 residues. Germline-derived CDR1 and CDR2 are MNHNS and SASEGT. The junction had 12 bases not matched to a gene; V was cut back by 0 bases and J by 5 bases. CDR3 nucleotides: TGTGCCAGCAGTGAAGCGCATAACCTAGCGGCTAGGGAGACCCAGTACTTC. Translation: CASSEAHNLAARETQYF.

About this clone itself: This CDR3 is also generated by other DNA sequences in the sample. The rearrangement uses TRBV7-9 and TRBJ1-1; maybe TRBD1 (5 bases). Trimming stripped 6 bases from V and 1 base from J, with 9 bases between. Looked up from germline, CDR1 is SEHNR and CDR2 is FQNEAQ (reference sequence). The CDR3 extends over 13 amino acids. Here the CDR3 reads CASSRQGNTEAFF. CDR3 in DNA: TGTGCCAGCAGTCGTCAGGGGAACACTGAAGCTTTCTTT.

This clone is a singleton in its sample. The chain is built from TRBV18 and TRBJ2-6, with 12 positions matching TRBD1. The germline V gene has CDR1 KGHSH and CDR2 LQKENI. This CDR3 contains 18 residues. V lost 1 base, J lost 4 bases, and 5 bases stayed unmatched. CDR3 region: CASSPRGQGASGANVLTF. CDR3 DNA sequence: TGTGCCAGCTCACCACGGGGACAGGGGGCTTCCGGGGCCAACGTCCTGACTTTC.

This chain connects TRBV10-3 to TRBJ1-2; D gene ambiguous. The CDR3 runs 13 residues. The germline V gene encodes CDR1 ENHRY and CDR2 SYGVKD. V was pared by 5 bases and J by 6 bases, with 13 bases between. CDR3 sequence: CAISLEVFHGYTF. DNA for the CDR3: TGTGCCATCAGTCTAGAGGTTTTCCATGGCTACACCTTC.

The rearrangement links TRBV30 to TRBJ2-7; D uncertain. Trimming removed 2 bases from V and 7 bases from J, with 12 bases in between. The length of the CDR3 is 12 residues. The germline gives CDR1 GTSNPN, CDR2 SVGIG (reference sequence). CDR3 in DNA: TGTGCCTGGAGTCCGGGTGTTTCGGAGCAGTACTTC. It translates to CAWSPGVSEQYF.

The chain links TRBV27 to TRBJ1-1; 7 nucleotides line up with TRBD1. Trimming took 5 bases from V and 0 from J; bases not matched to a gene: 6. CDR3 length: 15 residues. Per germline, CDR1 MNHEY and CDR2 SMNVEV (reference sequence). The CDR3 coding sequence is TGTGCCAGCAGTCTCTCGGGACAGTTGAACACTGAAGCTTTCTTT. Residues: CASSLSGQLNTEAFF.

This clone occurred once. The rearrangement joins TRBV14 to TRBJ2-6; D may be TRBD2 (6 bases). V lost 4 bases, J lost 3 bases, and 10 bases lay in between. Germline loops: CDR1 SGHDN, CDR2 FVKESK. The CDR3 has 15 residues. The CDR3 loop reads CASSPGGNGANVLTF. DNA for the CDR3: TGTGCCAGCAGCCCCGGGGGAAATGGGGCCAACGTCCTGACTTTC.